This T cell receptor (beta chain) was observed in a study of blood T cell repertoires in COVID-19 (dated by TCRdb to the early 2020s). For the wider study: The collaborator samples originated in the United States, Italy and Spain and spanned the acute and convalescent phases of COVID-19. The material from the prospective study consisted of cDNA or gDNA derived from T cells, B-cell-depleted T cells, or PBMCs. Subjects who had been exposed to COVID-19, were actively infected with it, or had recovered from it provided the deeply sampled blood TCRbeta repertoires that made up the dataset. A freely available public database, intended as a resource for researchers studying the immune response to SARS-CoV-2, is where the repertoires were released. The samples were drawn from two sources: the first 160 participants of the ongoing ImmuneRACE study, and about 1,300 subjects contributed by 6 global collaborators. A de-identified subject ID, COVID-19 status, age in years and sex were almost always included in the sample metadata. Where HLA class I and class II types were available, the types were taken from metadata supplied by the sample provider, not from assay-based typing. Results and caveats for the whole study, not just this receptor: The amount of clinical and demographic metadata varied by source and participant and was provided uncurated.

A remark on this clone: What this receptor recognizes is not known. No base-level quality is on record; no much larger clone is a single base apart.

The immunoSEQ Assay, a bias-controlled multiplex PCR, was used to amplify TCRbeta CDR3 regions from genomic DNA. Concerning the study's data processing: The number of nucleated cells in each sample was estimated from the amplification of reference gene primers within the assay. To quantify the absolute abundance of each unique TCRbeta CDR3 rearrangement, sequence reads were collapsed and filtered. For each sample, productive Simpson clonality was calculated by taking the square root of Simpson's diversity index across productive rearrangements. TCRdb stores this immuneACCESS table with in-frame sequences only. Part of the clones is absent; in the studies checked, under half of the shortfall reflects unresolved V genes, and no reason is known for the rest. The D gene and trimming were derived from the DNA, and the V and J assignments and clone size from that table. This sample has 60,000 to 80,000 clones in its table, and more than 85% of those were observed once. The ten biggest clones cover roughly 0.94% of the sample.

Each collaborating institution followed its own protocols to collect whole blood in K2EDTA tubes. For TCRbeta analysis, collaborator samples were shipped as frozen whole blood, as isolated PBMCs, or as DNA extracted from either sample type. Inclusive of the bounding cysteine and phenylalanine, the CDR3 is 13 residues long. This entry keeps only the CDR3 DNA: 39 bases, framed from base 1. The V and J ends are trimmed by 1 base and 4 bases, leaving 7 bases between them. This receptor chain uses TRBV12-3 or TRBV12-4 and TRBJ1-2; perhaps TRBD1 is the D gene, with 5 bases matching. The material sequenced was peripheral blood. The receptor was derived from a man in his 70s with acute or convalescent COVID-19. In nucleotide form, the sequence is TGTGCCAGCAGTTTAGAGGGGCGCTATGGCTACACCTTC. Its translation reads: CASSLEGRYGYTF.